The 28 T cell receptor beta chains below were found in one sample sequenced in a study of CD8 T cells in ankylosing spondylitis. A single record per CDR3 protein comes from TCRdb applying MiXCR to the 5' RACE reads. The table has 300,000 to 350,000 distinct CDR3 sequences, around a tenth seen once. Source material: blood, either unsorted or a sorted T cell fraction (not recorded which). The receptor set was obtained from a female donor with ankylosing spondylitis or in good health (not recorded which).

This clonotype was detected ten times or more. CDR3 loop: CASSIAPGVGTGELFF. In DNA form, the CDR3 reads TGTGCCAGCAGCATCGCGCCGGGAGTGGGTACCGGGGAGCTGTTTTTT. This chain links TRBV7-2 with TRBJ2-2, with D possibly being TRBD2 (6 bases). Trimming cost V 5 bases and J 5 bases, with 18 bases left between them. This CDR3 is 16 amino acids long. The germline CDR1 and CDR2 sequences are SGHTA and FQGNSA.

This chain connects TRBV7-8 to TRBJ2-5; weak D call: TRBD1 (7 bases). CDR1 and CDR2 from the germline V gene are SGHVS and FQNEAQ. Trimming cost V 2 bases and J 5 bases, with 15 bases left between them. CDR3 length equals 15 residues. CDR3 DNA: TGTGCCAGCAGCTTAAGAGGAGGGGGCCGGGAGACCCAGTACTTC. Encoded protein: CASSLRGGGRETQYF.

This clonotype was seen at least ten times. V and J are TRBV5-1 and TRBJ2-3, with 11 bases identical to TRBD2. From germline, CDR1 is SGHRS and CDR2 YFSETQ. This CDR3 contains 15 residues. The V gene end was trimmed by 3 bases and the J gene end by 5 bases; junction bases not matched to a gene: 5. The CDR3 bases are TGCGCCAGCAGCTCGTCCGGGACTAGCGGAGATACGCAGTATTTT. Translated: CASSSSGTSGDTQYF. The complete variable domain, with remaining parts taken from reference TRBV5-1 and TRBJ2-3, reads KAGVTQTPRYLIKTRGQQVTLSCSPISGHRSVSWYQQTPGQGLQFLFEYFSETQRNKGNFPGRFSGRQFSNSRSEMNVSTLELGDSALYLCASSSSGTSGDTQYFGPGTRLTVL.

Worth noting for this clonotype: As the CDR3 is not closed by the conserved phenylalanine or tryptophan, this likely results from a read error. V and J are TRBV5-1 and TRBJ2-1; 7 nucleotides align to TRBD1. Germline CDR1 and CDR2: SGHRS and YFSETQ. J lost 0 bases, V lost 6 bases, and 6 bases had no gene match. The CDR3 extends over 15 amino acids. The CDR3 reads CASTSGGGSYNEQFL. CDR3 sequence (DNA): TGCGCCAGCACCTCAGGGGGTGGCTCCTACAATGAGCAGTTCCTC.

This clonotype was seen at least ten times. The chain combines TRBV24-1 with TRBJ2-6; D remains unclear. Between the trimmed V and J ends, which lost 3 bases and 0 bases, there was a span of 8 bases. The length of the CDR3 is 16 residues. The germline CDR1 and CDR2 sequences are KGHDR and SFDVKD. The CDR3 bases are TGTGCCACCAGTGATCCGATCAACTCTGGGGCCAACGTCCTGACTTTC. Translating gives CATSDPINSGANVLTF.

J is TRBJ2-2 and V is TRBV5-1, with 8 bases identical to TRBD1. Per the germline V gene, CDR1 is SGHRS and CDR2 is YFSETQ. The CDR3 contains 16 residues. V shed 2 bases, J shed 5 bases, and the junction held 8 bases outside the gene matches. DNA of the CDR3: TGCGCCAGCAGCTTAATGGAACAGGGGGGTACCGGGGAGCTGTTTTTT. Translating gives CASSLMEQGGTGELFF.

The CDR3 reads CASSFSEGRYEQYF. The CDR3 DNA sequence: TGTGCCAGCAGCTTTTCCGAGGGGAGATACGAGCAGTACTTC. The chain employs TRBV12-3 or TRBV12-4 and TRBJ2-7; D assignment may be TRBD1 or TRBD2 (5 bases each). The CDR3 loop spans 14 amino acids. The V end was cut by 6 bases, the J end by 4 bases, with 16 bases between.

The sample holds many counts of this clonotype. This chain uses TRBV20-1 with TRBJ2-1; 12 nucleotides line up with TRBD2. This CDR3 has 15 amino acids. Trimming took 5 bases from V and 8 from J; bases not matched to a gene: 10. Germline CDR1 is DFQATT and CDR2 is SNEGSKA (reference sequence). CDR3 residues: CSAGLTSGGEHEQFF. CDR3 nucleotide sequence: TGCAGTGCTGGCCTGACTAGCGGGGGAGAACATGAGCAGTTCTTC.

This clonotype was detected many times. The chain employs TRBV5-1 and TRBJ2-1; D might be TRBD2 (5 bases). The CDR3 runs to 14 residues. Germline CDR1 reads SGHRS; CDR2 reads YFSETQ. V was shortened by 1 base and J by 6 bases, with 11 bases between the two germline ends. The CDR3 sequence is CASSLLPGSNEQFF. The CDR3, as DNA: TGCGCCAGCAGCTTGCTCCCGGGAAGCAATGAGCAGTTCTTC.

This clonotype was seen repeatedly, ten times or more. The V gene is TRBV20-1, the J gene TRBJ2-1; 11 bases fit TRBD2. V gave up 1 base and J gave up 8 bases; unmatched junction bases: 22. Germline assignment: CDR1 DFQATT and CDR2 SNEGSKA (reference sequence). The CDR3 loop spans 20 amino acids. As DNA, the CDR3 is TGCAGTGCTAGAGCTCCCGTAGTGCGGGTAGCGGGAGGGGCAATGGATGAGCAGTTCTTC. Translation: CSARAPVVRVAGGAMDEQFF.

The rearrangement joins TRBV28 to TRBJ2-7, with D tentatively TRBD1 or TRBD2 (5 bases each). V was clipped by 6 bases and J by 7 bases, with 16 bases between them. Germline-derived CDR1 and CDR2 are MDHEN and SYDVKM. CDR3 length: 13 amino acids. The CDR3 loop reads CASRPDGTLEQYF. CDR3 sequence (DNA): TGTGCCAGCAGACCGGACGGGACCTTAGAGCAGTACTTC.

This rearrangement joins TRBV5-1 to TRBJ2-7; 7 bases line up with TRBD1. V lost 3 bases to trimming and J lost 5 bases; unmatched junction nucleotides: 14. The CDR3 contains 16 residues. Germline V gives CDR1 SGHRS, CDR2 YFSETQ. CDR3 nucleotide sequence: TGCGCCAGCAGCTCTGGACCTTCCGGGACAGTAAACGAGCAGTACTTC. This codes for CASSSGPSGTVNEQYF.

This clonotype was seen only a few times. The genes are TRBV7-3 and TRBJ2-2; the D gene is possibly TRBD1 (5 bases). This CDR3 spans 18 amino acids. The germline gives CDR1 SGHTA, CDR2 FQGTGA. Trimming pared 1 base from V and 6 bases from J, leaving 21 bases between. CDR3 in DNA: TGTGCCAGCAGCTTAATCGGTAGTCGGTCAGGGTTCGCCGGGGAGCTGTTTTTT. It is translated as CASSLIGSRSGFAGELFF.

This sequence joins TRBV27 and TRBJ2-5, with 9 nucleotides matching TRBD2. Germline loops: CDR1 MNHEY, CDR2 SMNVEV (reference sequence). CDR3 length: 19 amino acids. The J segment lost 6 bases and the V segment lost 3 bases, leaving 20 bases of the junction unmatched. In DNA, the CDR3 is TGTGCCAGCAGTTTTCGGTTAGCGGGGGTGCCCCCCTACCAGAAGACCCAGTACTTC. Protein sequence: CASSFRLAGVPPYQKTQYF.

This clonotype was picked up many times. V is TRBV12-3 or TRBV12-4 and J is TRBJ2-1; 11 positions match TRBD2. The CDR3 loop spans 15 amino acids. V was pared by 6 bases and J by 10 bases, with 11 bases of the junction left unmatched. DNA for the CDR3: TGTGCCAGCAGCCCCGGGACTAGCGGTTTGCGGGAGCAGTTCTTC. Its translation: CASSPGTSGLREQFF.

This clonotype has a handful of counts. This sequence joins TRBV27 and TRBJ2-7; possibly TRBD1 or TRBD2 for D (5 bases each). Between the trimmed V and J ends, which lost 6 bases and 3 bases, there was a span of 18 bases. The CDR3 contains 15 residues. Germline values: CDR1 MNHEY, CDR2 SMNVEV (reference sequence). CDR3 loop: CASSRRWGSDYEQYF. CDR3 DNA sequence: TGTGCCAGCAGCCGCCGTTGGGGGAGCGACTACGAGCAGTACTTC.

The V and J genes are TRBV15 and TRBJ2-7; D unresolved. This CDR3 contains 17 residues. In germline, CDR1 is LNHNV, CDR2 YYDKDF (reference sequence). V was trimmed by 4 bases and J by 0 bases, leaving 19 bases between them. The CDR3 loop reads CATSTTIRTVSSYEQYF. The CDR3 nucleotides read TGTGCCACCAGCACCACAATAAGGACGGTAAGCTCCTACGAGCAGTACTTC. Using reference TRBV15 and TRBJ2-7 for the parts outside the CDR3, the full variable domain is DAMVIQNPRYQVTQFGKPVTLSCSQTLNHNVMYWYQQKSSQAPKLLFHYYDKDFNNEADTPDNFQSRRPNTSFCFLDIRSPGLGDTAMYLCATSTTIRTVSSYEQYFGPGTRLTVT.

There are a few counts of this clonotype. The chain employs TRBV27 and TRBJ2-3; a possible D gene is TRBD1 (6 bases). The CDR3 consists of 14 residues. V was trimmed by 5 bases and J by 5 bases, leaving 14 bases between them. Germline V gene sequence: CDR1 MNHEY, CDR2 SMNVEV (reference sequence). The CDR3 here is CASSHNQGRDTQYF. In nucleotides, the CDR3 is TGTGCCAGCAGTCACAACCAGGGGCGAGATACGCAGTATTTT.

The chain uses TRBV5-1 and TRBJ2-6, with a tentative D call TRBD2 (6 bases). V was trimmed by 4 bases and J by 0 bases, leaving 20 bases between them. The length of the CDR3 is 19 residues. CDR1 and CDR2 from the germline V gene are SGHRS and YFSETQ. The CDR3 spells CASSGDFYSFPSGANVLTF. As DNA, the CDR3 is TGCGCCAGCAGCGGGGACTTCTACAGTTTCCCCTCTGGGGCCAACGTCCTGACTTTC. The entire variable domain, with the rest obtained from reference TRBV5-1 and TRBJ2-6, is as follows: KAGVTQTPRYLIKTRGQQVTLSCSPISGHRSVSWYQQTPGQGLQFLFEYFSETQRNKGNFPGRFSGRQFSNSRSEMNVSTLELGDSALYLCASSGDFYSFPSGANVLTFGAGSRLTVL.

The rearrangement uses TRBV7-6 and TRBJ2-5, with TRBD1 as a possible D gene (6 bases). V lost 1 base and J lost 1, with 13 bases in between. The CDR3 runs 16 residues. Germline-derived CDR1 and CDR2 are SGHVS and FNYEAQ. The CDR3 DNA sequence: TGTGCCAGCAGCTTAGTTGCGGGCAGGGGCCAAGAGACCCAGTACTTC. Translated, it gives CASSLVAGRGQETQYF. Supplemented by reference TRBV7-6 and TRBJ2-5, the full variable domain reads GAGVSQSPRYKVTKRGQDVALRCDPISGHVSLYWYRQALGQGPEFLTYFNYEAQQDKSGLPNDRFSAERPEGSISTLTIQRTEQRDSAMYRCASSLVAGRGQETQYFGPGTRLLVL.

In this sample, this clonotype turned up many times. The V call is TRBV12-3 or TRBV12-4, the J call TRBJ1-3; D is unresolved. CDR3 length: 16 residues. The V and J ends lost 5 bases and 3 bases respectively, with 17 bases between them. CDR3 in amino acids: CASSPGPTTIGNTIYF. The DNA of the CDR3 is TGTGCCAGCAGTCCCGGACCGACGACCATTGGAAACACCATATATTTT.

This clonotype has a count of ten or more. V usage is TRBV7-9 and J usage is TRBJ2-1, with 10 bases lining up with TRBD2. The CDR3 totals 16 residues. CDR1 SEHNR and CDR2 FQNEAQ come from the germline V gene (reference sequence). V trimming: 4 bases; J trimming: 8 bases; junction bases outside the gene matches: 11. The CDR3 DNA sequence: TGTGCCAGCAGCTCCCGGCGAGCGGGAGGGTCGCATGAGCAGTTCTTC. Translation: CASSSRRAGGSHEQFF.

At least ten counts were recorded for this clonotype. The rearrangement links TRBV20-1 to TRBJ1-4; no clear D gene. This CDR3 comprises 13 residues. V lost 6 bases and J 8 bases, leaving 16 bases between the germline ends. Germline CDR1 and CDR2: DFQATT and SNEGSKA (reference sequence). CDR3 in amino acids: CSATPLAEEKLFF. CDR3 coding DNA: TGCAGTGCAACACCCCTGGCAGAAGAAAAACTGTTTTTT.

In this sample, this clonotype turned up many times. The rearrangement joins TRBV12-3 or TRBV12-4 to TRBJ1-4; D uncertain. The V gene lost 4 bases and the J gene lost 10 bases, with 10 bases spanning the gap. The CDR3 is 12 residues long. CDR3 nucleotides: TGTGCCAGCAGTTCCTCTTTCGGAAAACTGTTTTTT. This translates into CASSSSFGKLFF.

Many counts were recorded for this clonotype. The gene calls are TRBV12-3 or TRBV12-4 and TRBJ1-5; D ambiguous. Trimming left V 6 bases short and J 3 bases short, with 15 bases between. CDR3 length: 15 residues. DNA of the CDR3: TGTGCCAGCAGCCGGGCCGGGAGCAACAATCAGCCCCAGCATTTT. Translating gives CASSRAGSNNQPQHF.

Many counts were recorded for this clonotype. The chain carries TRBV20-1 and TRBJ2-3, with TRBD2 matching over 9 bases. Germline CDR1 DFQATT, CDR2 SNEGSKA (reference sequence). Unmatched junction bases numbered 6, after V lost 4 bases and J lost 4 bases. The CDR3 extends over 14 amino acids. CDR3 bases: TGCAGTGCTATTCGGCGGGGGGGGGCAGATACGCAGTATTTT. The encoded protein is CSAIRRGGADTQYF.

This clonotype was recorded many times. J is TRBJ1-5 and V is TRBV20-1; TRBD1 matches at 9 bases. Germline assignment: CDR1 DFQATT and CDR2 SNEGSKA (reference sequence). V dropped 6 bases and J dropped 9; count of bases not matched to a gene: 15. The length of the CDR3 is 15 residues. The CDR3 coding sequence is TGCAGTGCCGCGCCGAGGGGACAGGGCTTGCGGCCCCAGCATTTT. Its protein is CSAAPRGQGLRPQHF.

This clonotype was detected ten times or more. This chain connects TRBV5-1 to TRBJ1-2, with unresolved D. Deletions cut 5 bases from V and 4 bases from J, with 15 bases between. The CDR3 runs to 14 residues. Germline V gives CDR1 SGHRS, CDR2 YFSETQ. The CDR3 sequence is CASRPQASTYGYTF. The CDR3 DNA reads TGCGCCAGCAGACCTCAGGCATCCACCTATGGCTACACCTTC.